A single sample is the source of the 31 T cell receptor beta chains below, sequenced in a study of T cells in Graves' hyperthyroidism and ophthalmopathy. Amplified TCR beta CDR3 regions came from RNA transcripts. HTBI primers drove first-round RT-PCR of the TCR CDR3. TCRdb processed the multiplex PCR reads anew with MiXCR; each CDR3 protein has one entry. The table has 700,000 to 950,000 distinct CDR3 sequences, 35% seen once; the top ten hold around 30%. Sequencing was carried out using blood. These receptors all stem from a woman aged 40 to 55 with Graves' hyperthyroidism.

This clonotype was observed at least ten times. J is TRBJ1-5 and V is TRBV19; 8 nucleotides align to TRBD1. In germline, CDR1 is LNHDA, CDR2 SQIVND (reference sequence). Trimming at V came to 4 bases and at J to 2 bases, leaving 7 bases not matched to a gene. The CDR3 contains 16 residues. CDR3 nucleotides: TGTGCCAGTAGTAAAGGGGACAGGTGGGGCAATCAGCCCCAGCATTTT. It yields the protein CASSKGDRWGNQPQHF.

The chain joins TRBV10-1 to TRBJ2-7; 7 bases map to TRBD2. The germline gives CDR1 WNHNN, CDR2 SYGVQD (reference sequence). CDR3 length: 12 amino acids. The trim removed 6 bases at V and 3 bases at J, leaving 2 bases unmatched. The DNA for the CDR3 is TGCGCCAGCAGCCGGGACTACTACGAGCAGTACTTC. Amino acid sequence: CASSRDYYEQYF.

This clonotype was detected many times. This chain links TRBV5-4 with TRBJ1-6, with a weak D call TRBD1 (5 bases). This CDR3 is built from 16 residues. Looked up from germline, CDR1 is SGHNT and CDR2 is YYREEE (reference sequence). Trimming shortened V by 4 bases and J by 5 bases, and 16 bases separated the two germline ends. Here the CDR3 reads CASSPAGGGNNSPLHF. DNA for the CDR3: TGTGCCAGCAGCCCTGCTGGCGGGGGGAATAATTCACCCCTCCACTTT.

This clonotype has just one count. A much larger clone sits a single nucleotide away, making a read error possible. J is TRBJ1-3 and V is TRBV20-1, with D maybe TRBD1 (6 bases). Looked up from germline, CDR1 is DFQATT and CDR2 is SNEGSKA (reference sequence). The CDR3 is made up of 13 amino acids. The chain's CDR3 is CSAKDSSGNAIYF. The CDR3 DNA sequence: TGCAGTGCCAAGGACAGCTCTGGAAACGCCATATATTTT.

In regard to this clonotype: A read error may explain this, as a much larger clone is one base away. The chain combines TRBV19 with TRBJ2-5, with D hard to call. With 8 bases removed from V and 1 base from J, the gap between germline ends came to 14 bases. The CDR3 length is 14 residues. CDR1 is LNHDA, CDR2 SQIVND, per germline (reference sequence). The CDR3 nucleotides are TGTGCCAGTGGTAGGGCGGCAGTCCAAGAGACCCAGTACTTC. It translates to CASGRAAVQETQYF.

This clonotype was observed at least ten times. The chain carries TRBV7-9 and TRBJ2-7; either TRBD1 or TRBD2 may supply D (5 bases each). Germline values: CDR1 SEHNR, CDR2 FQNEAQ (reference sequence). This CDR3 has 15 amino acids. Trimming removed 4 bases at V and 4 bases at J, with 17 bases between. This CDR3 is CASSSRATGAYEQYF. DNA of the CDR3: TGTGCCAGCAGCTCGCGGGCCACTGGGGCTTACGAGCAGTACTTC.

The chain employs TRBV7-9 and TRBJ2-7; D not resolved. The J call is doubtful: the DNA matches TRBJ2-1 better. The germline V gene has CDR1 SEHNR and CDR2 FQNEAQ (reference sequence). The CDR3 has 13 amino acids. The CDR3 region has the DNA TGTGCCAGCAGCCTCCAGGAACCAAATGAGCAGTTCTTC. This encodes CASSLQEPNEQFF.

The V and J genes are TRBV6-1 and TRBJ2-2, with D possibly matching TRBD1 (5 bases). Germline CDR1 reads MNHNS; CDR2 reads SASEGT. The CDR3 is 16 amino acids. V lost 9 bases, J lost 3 bases, and 20 bases lay in between. CDR3 sequence reads: CASRWSHPGHTGELFF. DNA of the CDR3: TGTGCCAGTCGTTGGTCCCACCCAGGGCACACCGGGGAGCTGTTTTTT.

In its sample, this clonotype was seen many times. The rearrangement joins TRBV7-9 to TRBJ2-2, with 7 bases lining up with TRBD2. In germline, CDR1 is SEHNR, CDR2 FQNEAQ (reference sequence). The CDR3 spans 11 residues. Trimming at V came to 8 bases and at J to 6 bases, leaving 0 bases not matched to a gene. The CDR3 DNA reads TGTGCCAGCGGGAGGGCCGGGGAGCTGTTTTTT. Translation gives CASGRAGELFF.

This clonotype has ten or more counts. The chain joins TRBV19 to TRBJ1-1; D unresolved. The CDR3 contains 14 residues. Trimming removed 7 bases from V and 1 base from J, with 13 bases in between. Germline V lookup: CDR1 LNHDA, CDR2 SQIVND (reference sequence). CDR3 sequence: CASKIGATNTEAFF. DNA of the CDR3: TGTGCCAGTAAAATTGGTGCTACGAACACTGAAGCTTTCTTT.

The chain links TRBV5-1 to TRBJ1-1; the D is unclear. The CDR3 is made up of 15 amino acids. V lost 2 bases and J 0 bases, leaving 11 bases between the germline ends. Germline V gene data show CDR1 as SGHRS and CDR2 as YFSETQ. The CDR3 coding sequence is TGCGCCAGCAGCTTATACCCGACGGTGAACACTGAAGCTTTCTTT. This sequence encodes CASSLYPTVNTEAFF.

Concerning this clonotype itself: Possible read error: a much larger clone is one base away. The gene calls are TRBV6-5 and TRBJ1-4; TRBD1 agrees at 9 bases. There are 14 residues in the CDR3. The V gene's germline CDR1 is MNHEY and CDR2 SVGAGI. Here the CDR3 reads CTSSLQGAREKLFF. The CDR3, as DNA: TGTACCAGCAGTTTACAGGGGGCAAGGGAAAAACTGTTTTTT.

As to this clonotype: One end of the junction varies from germline; a read error may be responsible. This chain links TRBV24-1 with TRBJ1-2, with 7 positions matching TRBD1. Germline V gene data show CDR1 as KGHDR and CDR2 as SFDVKD. This CDR3 is 14 amino acids long. CDR3 protein: CATSNNRDSYGYTF. The CDR3, as DNA: TGTGCCACCAGTAATAACCGGGACAGCTATGGGTACACCTTC.

The chain uses TRBV6-4 and TRBJ1-4, with a weak D call TRBD1 (6 bases). V dropped 0 bases and J dropped 8 bases, with 16 bases sitting between them. This CDR3 contains 16 residues. CDR1 and CDR2 from the germline V gene are MRHNA and SNTAGT. CDR3 bases: TGTGCCAGCAGTGACTCCGGACAGCGCGGAGGGGAAAAACTGTTTTTT. This translates into CASSDSGQRGGEKLFF.

This clonotype was counted at least ten times. This chain connects TRBV12-3 or TRBV12-4 to TRBJ1-5; D gene unclear. V dropped 1 base and J dropped 9 bases, with 7 bases sitting between them. This CDR3 region has 12 residues. CDR3 amino acids: CASSLGLGPQHF. The CDR3 bases are TGTGCCAGCAGTTTAGGTCTTGGGCCCCAGCATTTT.

This clonotype was observed a handful of times. This chain uses TRBV12-3 or TRBV12-4 with TRBJ2-7; the D call may be TRBD1 or TRBD2 (5 bases each). The CDR3 contains 13 residues. Written as DNA, the CDR3 is TGTGCTAGTGGTGCCGGGGCCCCCTACGAGCAGTACTTC. Encoded protein: CASGAGAPYEQYF.

Notes on this clonotype: Possible read error: a much larger clone is one base away. The CDR3 region has the DNA TGTGCCAGCGGAACGGGAACTTCATCACCCCTCCACTTT. This sequence encodes CASGTGTSSPLHF. The chain has TRBV2 and TRBJ1-6; D is ambiguous. CDR3 length: 13 residues. Trimming shortened V by 8 bases and J by 10 bases, and 15 bases separated the two germline ends. Germline loops: CDR1 SNHLY, CDR2 FYNNEI.

This clonotype was detected only a few times. The chain is built from TRBV19 and TRBJ1-5, with D possibly TRBD1 on 5 matching bases. This CDR3 is 14 amino acids long. Germline V gene data show CDR1 as LNHDA and CDR2 as SQIVND (reference sequence). The ends were cut back, 5 bases at V and 4 bases at J, with 12 bases in the middle. The chain's CDR3 is CASSQDGGNQPQHF. The CDR3 nucleotides are TGTGCCAGTAGTCAGGACGGGGGAAATCAGCCCCAGCATTTT.

This chain connects TRBV7-9 to TRBJ2-7, with D perhaps TRBD1 or TRBD2 (5 bases each). The DNA matches TRBJ2-1 better at its end, which makes the J call doubtful. The CDR3 spans 15 residues. CDR1 is SEHNR, CDR2 FQNEAQ, per germline (reference sequence). CDR3 residues: CASSYPGPRGNEQFF. In nucleotides, the CDR3 is TGTGCCAGCAGCTACCCGGGACCCAGAGGCAATGAGCAGTTCTTC.

In its sample, this clonotype was seen many times. The J gene is TRBJ1-2, the V gene TRBV19; D not resolved. V shed 7 bases and J shed 4 bases, with 16 bases lying between them. There are 14 residues in the CDR3. The germline V gene encodes CDR1 LNHDA and CDR2 SQIVND (reference sequence). In DNA form, the CDR3 reads TGTGCCAGTAACATCCGGGCCGTGAGCTATGGCTACACCTTC. This codes for CASNIRAVSYGYTF.

This clonotype was found many times. J is TRBJ2-7 and V is TRBV4-1, with D possibly being TRBD1 (6 bases). CDR3 length equals 13 residues. Deletions cut 2 bases from V and 7 bases from J, with 12 bases between. Germline V gives CDR1 MGHRA, CDR2 YSYEKL. The DNA of the CDR3 is TGCGCCAGCAGCCAACGGACAGAGAGGGAGCAGTACTTC. As protein: CASSQRTEREQYF.

This clonotype was seen more than once but under ten times. CDR3 residues: CASSSGANSGNTIYF. The CDR3 region has the DNA TGTGCCAGCAGTTCCGGGGCCAACTCTGGAAACACCATATATTTT. J is TRBJ1-3 and V is TRBV12-3 or TRBV12-4; a possible D gene is TRBD1 (5 bases). The length of the CDR3 is 15 residues. Trimming removed 4 bases from V and 0 bases from J, with 10 bases in between.

The chain carries TRBV11-1 and TRBJ2-2, with a possible D match to TRBD1 (6 bases). The CDR3 sequence is 16 residues long. In germline, CDR1 is SGHAT, CDR2 FQDESV (reference sequence). V gave up 5 bases and J gave up 0 bases, with 13 bases separating them. The CDR3 DNA reads as TGTGCCAGCAGCGTCGGCCGGACAGCGAACACCGGGGAGCTGTTTTTT. Translated: CASSVGRTANTGELFF.

This clonotype came up many times. The V gene is TRBV7-9, the J gene TRBJ2-7, with TRBD2 matching 13 bases. V was clipped by 5 bases and J by 4 bases; unmatched bases: 8. Germline V gene data show CDR1 as SEHNR and CDR2 as FQNEAQ (reference sequence). This CDR3 has 16 amino acids. Here the CDR3 reads CASSDLGLAGRYEQYF. Here the CDR3 DNA reads TGTGCCAGCAGCGATCTGGGACTAGCGGGAAGGTACGAGCAGTACTTC.

The chain carries TRBV5-3 and TRBJ2-3; tentatively, D is TRBD1 (5 bases). TRBV5-3 qualifies as an ORF whose function is uncertain. V was clipped by 8 bases and J by 0 bases, with 13 bases between them. CDR3 length equals 14 residues. The CDR3 region is CASLKGLSTDTQYF. CDR3 bases: TGTGCCAGCCTTAAGGGGCTGAGCACAGATACGCAGTATTTT.

The table lists this clonotype with many counts. J is TRBJ1-2 and V is TRBV19; 9 bases line up with TRBD1. Germline lookup yields CDR1 LNHDA and CDR2 SQIVND (reference sequence). Trimming took 10 bases from V and 5 from J; bases not matched to a gene: 5. This CDR3 contains 12 residues. Here the CDR3 reads CATWDREYGYTF. The CDR3 DNA is TGTGCCACCTGGGACAGGGAGTATGGCTACACCTTC.

This clonotype was detected a few times. The V call is TRBV6-2 or TRBV6-3, the J call TRBJ1-2; D unclear. CDR3 length: 16 residues. Per germline, CDR1 MNHEY and CDR2 SVGEGT. V dropped 0 bases and J dropped 6 bases, with 17 bases sitting between them. The CDR3 loop reads CASSYSMTGLSHGYTF. As DNA, the CDR3 is TGTGCCAGCAGTTACTCGATGACGGGCTTGAGCCATGGCTACACCTTC.

This clonotype was recorded a few times. The chain is built from TRBV12-5 and TRBJ1-2; D remains unclear. The CDR3 length is 11 residues. The V gene's germline CDR1 is LGHNT and CDR2 FRNRAP. V lost 7 bases and J 6 bases, leaving 9 bases between the germline ends. CDR3: CASAYEDGYTF. CDR3 coding DNA: TGTGCTAGTGCTTACGAGGATGGCTACACCTTC.

V usage is TRBV19 and J usage is TRBJ1-5; D is unclear. V was cut by 10 bases and J by 0 bases, with 16 bases left in between. The V gene's germline CDR1 is LNHDA and CDR2 SQIVND (reference sequence). CDR3 length equals 15 residues. CDR3 region: CATRNDPSSNQPQHF. The CDR3 bases are TGTGCCACCCGGAACGACCCTAGTAGCAATCAGCCCCAGCATTTT.

The chain uses TRBV9 and TRBJ1-1, with a possible D match to TRBD1 (5 bases). The CDR3 sequence is 13 residues long. Trimming cost V 6 bases and J 6 bases, with 15 bases left between them. CDR1 and CDR2 (germline): SGDLS, YYNGEE. CDR3 bases: TGTGCCAGCAAGTCAGGGTCGGCCCCTGAAGCTTTCTTT. It encodes CASKSGSAPEAFF.

Here the CDR3 reads CASSLTGGAVGAFF. For the CDR3, the DNA is TGTGCCAGCAGTTTGACAGGGGGCGCTGTCGGAGCTTTCTTT. The rearrangement links TRBV7-8 to TRBJ1-1; 10 bases are shared with TRBD1. The germline V gene encodes CDR1 SGHVS and CDR2 FQNEAQ. V lost 6 bases to trimming and J lost 10 bases; unmatched junction nucleotides: 11. This CDR3 comprises 14 residues.